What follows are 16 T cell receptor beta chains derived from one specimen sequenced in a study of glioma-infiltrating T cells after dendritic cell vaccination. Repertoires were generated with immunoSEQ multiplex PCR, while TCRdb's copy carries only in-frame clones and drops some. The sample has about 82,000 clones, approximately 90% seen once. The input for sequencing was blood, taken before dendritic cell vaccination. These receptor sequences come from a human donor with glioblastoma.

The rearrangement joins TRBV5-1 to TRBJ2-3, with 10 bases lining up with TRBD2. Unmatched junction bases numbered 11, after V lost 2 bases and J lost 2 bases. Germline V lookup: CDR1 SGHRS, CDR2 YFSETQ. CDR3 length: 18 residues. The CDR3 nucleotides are TGCGCCAGCAGCTTAGGACTAGCGGAGACTTATTACACAGATACGCAGTATTTT. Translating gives CASSLGLAETYYTDTQYF.

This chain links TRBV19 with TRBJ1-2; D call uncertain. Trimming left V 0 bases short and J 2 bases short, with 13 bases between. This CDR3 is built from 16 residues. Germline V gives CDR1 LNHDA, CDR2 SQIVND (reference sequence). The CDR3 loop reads CASSIDSRGRNYGYTF. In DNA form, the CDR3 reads TGTGCCAGTAGTATAGACTCCCGGGGAAGGAACTATGGCTACACCTTC.

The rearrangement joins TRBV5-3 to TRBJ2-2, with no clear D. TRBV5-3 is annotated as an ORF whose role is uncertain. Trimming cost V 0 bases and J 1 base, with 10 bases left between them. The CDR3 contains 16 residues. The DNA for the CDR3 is TGTGCCAGAAGCTTGGCTCAGGCAGAGAACACCGGGGAGCTGTTTTTT. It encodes CARSLAQAENTGELFF.

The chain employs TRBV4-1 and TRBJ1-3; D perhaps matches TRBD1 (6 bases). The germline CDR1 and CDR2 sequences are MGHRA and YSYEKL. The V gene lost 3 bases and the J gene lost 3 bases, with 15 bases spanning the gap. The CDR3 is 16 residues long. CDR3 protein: CASSQPLRQVGNTIYF. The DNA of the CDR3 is TGCGCCAGCAGCCAGCCCTTGCGACAGGTTGGAAACACCATATATTTT.

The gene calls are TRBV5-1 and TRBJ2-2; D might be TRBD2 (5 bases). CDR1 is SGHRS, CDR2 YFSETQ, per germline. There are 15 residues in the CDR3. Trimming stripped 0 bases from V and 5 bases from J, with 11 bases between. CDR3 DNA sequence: TGCGCCAGCAGCTTGGCTGAGGGCCCAACCGGGGAGCTGTTTTTT. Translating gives CASSLAEGPTGELFF.

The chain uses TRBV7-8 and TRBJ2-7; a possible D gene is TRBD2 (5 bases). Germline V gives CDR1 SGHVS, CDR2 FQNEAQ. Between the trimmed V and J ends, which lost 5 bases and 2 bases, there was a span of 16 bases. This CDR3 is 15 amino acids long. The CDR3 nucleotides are TGTGCCAGCAGCGGCAAGGAGGCCTTTCCCTACGAGCAGTACTTC. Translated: CASSGKEAFPYEQYF. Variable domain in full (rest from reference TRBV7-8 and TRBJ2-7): GAGVSQSPRYKVAKRGQDVALRCDPISGHVSLFWYQQALGQGPEFLTYFQNEAQLDKSGLPSDRFFAERPEGSVSTLKIQRTQQEDSAVYLCASSGKEAFPYEQYFGPGTRLTVT.

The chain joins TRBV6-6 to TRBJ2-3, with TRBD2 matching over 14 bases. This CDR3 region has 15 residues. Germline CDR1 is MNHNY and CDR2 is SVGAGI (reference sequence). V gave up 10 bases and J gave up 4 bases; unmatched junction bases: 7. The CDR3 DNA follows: TGTGCCACCCTGCAGGGACTAGCGGGGGCAGATACGCAGTATTTT. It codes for CATLQGLAGADTQYF.

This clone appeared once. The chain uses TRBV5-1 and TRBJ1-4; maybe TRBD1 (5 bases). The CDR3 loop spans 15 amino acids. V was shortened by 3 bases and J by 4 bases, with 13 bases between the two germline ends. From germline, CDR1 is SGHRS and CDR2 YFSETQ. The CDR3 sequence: CASSSGGSSNEKLFF. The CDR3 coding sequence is TGCGCCAGCAGCTCCGGGGGGAGCAGTAATGAAAAACTGTTTTTT.

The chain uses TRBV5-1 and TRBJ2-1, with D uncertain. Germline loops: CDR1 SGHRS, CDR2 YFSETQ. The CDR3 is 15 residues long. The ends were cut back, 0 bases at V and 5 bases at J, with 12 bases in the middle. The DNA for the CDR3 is TGCGCCAGCAGCTTGGGGGCAGAGATAGACAATGAGCAGTTCTTC. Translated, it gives CASSLGAEIDNEQFF.

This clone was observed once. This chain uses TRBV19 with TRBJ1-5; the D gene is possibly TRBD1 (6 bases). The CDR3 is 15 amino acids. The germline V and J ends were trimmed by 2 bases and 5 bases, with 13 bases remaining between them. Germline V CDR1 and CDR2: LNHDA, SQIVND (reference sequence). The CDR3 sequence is CASSIFRGRDQPQHF. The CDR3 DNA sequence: TGTGCCAGTAGTATATTCAGGGGCAGGGATCAGCCCCAGCATTTT.

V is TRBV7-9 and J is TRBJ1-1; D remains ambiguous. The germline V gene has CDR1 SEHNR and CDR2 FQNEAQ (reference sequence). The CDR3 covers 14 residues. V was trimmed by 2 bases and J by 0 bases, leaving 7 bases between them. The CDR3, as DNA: TGTGCCAGCAGCTTACCGACATTGAACACTGAAGCTTTCTTT. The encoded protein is CASSLPTLNTEAFF.

CDR3 sequence reads: CASSLGGTGRYTGELFF. The CDR3 nucleotides read TGCGCCAGCAGCTTGGGGGGGACAGGGCGCTACACCGGGGAGCTGTTTTTT. The chain is built from TRBV5-1 and TRBJ2-2, with 9 positions matching TRBD1. The CDR3 contains 17 residues. Looked up from germline, CDR1 is SGHRS and CDR2 is YFSETQ. The V segment lost 0 bases and the J segment 3 bases; nucleotides outside the gene matches: 6. Looking up the rest from reference TRBV5-1 and TRBJ2-2 gives the full variable domain: KAGVTQTPRYLIKTRGQQVTLSCSPISGHRSVSWYQQTPGQGLQFLFEYFSETQRNKGNFPGRFSGRQFSNSRSEMNVSTLELGDSALYLCASSLGGTGRYTGELFFGEGSRLTVL.

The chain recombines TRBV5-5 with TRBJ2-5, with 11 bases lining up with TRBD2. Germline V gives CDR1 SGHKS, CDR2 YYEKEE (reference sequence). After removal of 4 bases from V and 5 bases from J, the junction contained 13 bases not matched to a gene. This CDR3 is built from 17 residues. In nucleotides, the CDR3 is TGTGCCAGCAGCCCCAGCGGCCTAGCGGGAGGAGACGAGACCCAGTACTTC. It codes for CASSPSGLAGGDETQYF.

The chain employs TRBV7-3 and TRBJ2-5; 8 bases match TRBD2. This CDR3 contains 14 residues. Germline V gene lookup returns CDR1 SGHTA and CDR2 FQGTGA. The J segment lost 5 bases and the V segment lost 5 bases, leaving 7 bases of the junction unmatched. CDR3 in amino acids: CASSAYSGAETQYF. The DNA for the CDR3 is TGTGCCAGCAGCGCCTATAGCGGGGCTGAGACCCAGTACTTC.

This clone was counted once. The CDR3 sequence is CAWSQTRGQYF. CDR3 coding DNA: TGTGCCTGGAGCCAGACTCGGGGGCAGTACTTC. The genes are TRBV30 and TRBJ2-7, with D maybe TRBD2 (5 bases). The V and J ends lost 3 bases and 9 bases respectively, with 12 bases between them. The CDR3 has 11 amino acids. Germline V gene data show CDR1 as GTSNPN and CDR2 as SVGIG (reference sequence).

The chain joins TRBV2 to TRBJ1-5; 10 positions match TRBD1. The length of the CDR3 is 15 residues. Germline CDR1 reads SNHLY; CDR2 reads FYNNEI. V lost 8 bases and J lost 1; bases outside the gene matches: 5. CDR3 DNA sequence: TGTGCCAGCCGGACAGGGGGAGTGAGCAATCAGCCCCAGCATTTT. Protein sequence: CASRTGGVSNQPQHF.